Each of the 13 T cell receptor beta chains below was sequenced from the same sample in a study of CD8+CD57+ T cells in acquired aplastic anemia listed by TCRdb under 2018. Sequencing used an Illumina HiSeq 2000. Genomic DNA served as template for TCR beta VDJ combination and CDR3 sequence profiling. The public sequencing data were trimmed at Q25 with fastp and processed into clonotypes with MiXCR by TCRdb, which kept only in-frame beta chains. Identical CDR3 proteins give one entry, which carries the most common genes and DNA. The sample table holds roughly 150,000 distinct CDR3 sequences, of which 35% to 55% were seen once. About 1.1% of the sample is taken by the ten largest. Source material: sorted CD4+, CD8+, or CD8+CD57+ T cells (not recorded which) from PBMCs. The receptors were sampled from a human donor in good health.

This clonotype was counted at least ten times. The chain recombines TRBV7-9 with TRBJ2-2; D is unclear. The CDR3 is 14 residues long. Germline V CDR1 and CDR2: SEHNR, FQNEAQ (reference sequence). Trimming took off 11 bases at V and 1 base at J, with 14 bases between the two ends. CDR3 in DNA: TGTGCCTTCGGCCGAAATCAGAACACCGGGGAGCTGTTTTTT. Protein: CAFGRNQNTGELFF.

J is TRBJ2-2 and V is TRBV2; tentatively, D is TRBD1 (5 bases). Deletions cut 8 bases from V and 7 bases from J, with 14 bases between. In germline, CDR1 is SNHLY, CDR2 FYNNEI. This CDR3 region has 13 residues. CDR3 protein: CASSKGFGGELFF. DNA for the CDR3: TGTGCCAGCTCAAAGGGGTTCGGCGGGGAGCTGTTTTTT.

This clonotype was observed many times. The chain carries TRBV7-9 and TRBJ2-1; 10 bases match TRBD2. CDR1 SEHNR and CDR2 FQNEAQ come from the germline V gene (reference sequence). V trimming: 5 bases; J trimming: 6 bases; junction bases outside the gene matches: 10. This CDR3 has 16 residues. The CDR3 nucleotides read TGTGCCAGCAGCCCCTGGCTAGCGGGAGCCTCCAATGAGCAGTTCTTC. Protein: CASSPWLAGASNEQFF.

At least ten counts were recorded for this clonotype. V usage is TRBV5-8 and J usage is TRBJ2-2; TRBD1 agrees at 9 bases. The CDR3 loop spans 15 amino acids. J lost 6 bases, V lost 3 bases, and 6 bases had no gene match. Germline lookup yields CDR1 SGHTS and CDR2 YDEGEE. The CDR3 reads CASSWGDRDAGELFF. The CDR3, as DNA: TGTGCCAGCAGCTGGGGGGACAGGGACGCCGGGGAGCTGTTTTTT.

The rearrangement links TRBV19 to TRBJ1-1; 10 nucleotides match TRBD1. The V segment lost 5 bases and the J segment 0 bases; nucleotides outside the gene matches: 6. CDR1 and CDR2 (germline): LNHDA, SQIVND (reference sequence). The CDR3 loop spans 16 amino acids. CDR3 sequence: CASSPLDRGLNTEAFF. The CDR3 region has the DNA TGTGCCAGTAGTCCGCTAGACAGGGGGCTGAACACTGAAGCTTTCTTT.

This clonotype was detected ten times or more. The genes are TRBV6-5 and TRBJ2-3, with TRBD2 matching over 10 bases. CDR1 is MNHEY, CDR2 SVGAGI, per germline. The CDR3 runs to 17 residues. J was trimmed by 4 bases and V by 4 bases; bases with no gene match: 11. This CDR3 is CASSSTSSGRGSDTQYF. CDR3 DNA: TGTGCCAGCAGTTCCACCTCTAGCGGGAGAGGGTCAGATACGCAGTATTTT.

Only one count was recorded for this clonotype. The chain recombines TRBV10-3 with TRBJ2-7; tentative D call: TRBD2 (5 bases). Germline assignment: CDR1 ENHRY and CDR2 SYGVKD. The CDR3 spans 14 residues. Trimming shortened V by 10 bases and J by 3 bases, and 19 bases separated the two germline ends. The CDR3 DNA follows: TGTGCCACCAGACCCCGGGGTTTGGGCTACGAGCAGTACTTC. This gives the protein CATRPRGLGYEQYF.

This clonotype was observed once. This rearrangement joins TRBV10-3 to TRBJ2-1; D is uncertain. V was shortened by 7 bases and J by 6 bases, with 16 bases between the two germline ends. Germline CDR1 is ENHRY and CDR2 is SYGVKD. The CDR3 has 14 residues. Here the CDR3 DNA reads TGTGCCATCAAACCTGTTGAGGCCTCCAATGAGCAGTTCTTC. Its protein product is CAIKPVEASNEQFF.

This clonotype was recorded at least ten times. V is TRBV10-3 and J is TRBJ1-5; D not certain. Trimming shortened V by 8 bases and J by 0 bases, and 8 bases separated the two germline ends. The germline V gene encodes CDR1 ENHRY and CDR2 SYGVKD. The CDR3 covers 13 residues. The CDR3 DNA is TGTGCCATCGCTGGTTATAGCAATCAGCCCCAGCATTTT. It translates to CAIAGYSNQPQHF.

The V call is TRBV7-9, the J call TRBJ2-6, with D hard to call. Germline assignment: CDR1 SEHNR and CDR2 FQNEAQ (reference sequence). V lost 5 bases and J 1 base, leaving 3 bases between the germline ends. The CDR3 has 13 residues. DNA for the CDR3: TGTGCCAGCAGCGCGTCTGGGGCCAACGTCCTGACTTTC. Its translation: CASSASGANVLTF.

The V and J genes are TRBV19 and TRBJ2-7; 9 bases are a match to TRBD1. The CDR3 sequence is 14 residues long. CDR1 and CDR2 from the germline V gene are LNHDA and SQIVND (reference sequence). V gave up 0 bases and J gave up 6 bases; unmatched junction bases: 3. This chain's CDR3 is CASSIDTGQGEQYF. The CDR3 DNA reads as TGTGCCAGTAGTATAGATACGGGACAGGGCGAGCAGTACTTC. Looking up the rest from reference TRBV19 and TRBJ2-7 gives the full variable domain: DGGITQSPKYLFRKEGQNVTLSCEQNLNHDAMYWYRQDPGQGLRLIYYSQIVNDFQKGDIAEGYSVSREKKESFPLTVTSAQKNPTAFYLCASSIDTGQGEQYFGPGTRLTVT.

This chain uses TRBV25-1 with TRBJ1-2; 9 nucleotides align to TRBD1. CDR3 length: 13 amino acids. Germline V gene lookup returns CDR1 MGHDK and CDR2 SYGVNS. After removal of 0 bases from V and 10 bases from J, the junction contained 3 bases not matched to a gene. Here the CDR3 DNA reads TGTGCCAGCAGTGAATATATACAGGGGGCCTACACCTTC. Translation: CASSEYIQGAYTF.

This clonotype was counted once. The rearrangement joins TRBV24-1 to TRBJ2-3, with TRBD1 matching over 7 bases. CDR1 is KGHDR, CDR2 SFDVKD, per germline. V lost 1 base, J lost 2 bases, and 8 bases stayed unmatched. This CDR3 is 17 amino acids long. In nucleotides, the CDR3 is TGTGCCACCAGTGATTTTGGGAAGACAGGGACCACAGATACGCAGTATTTT. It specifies CATSDFGKTGTTDTQYF.